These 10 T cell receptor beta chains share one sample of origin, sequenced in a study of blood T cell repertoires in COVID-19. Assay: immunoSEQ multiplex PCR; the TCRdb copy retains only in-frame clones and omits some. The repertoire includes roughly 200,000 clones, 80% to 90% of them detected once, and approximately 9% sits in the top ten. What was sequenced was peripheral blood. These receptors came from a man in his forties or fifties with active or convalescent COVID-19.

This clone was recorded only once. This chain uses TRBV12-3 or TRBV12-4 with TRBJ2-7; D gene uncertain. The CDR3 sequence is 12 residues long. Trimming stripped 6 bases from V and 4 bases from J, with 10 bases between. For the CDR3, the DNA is TGTGCCAGCAGCCCCGTCCTATACGAGCAGTACTTC. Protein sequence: CASSPVLYEQYF.

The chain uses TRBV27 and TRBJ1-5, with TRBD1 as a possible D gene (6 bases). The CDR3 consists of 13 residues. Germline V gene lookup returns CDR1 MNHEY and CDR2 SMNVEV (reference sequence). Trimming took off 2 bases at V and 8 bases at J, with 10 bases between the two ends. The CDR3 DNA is TGTGCCAGCAGTTTAAGGGGGGGGAAGCCCCAGCATTTT. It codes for CASSLRGGKPQHF.

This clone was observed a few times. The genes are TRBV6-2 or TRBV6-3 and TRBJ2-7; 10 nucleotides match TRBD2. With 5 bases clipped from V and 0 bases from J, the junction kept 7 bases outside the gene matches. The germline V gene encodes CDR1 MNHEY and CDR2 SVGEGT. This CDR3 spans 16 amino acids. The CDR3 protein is CASSVATSGRSYEQYF. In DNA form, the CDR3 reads TGTGCCAGCAGTGTCGCGACTAGCGGGCGCTCCTACGAGCAGTACTTC.

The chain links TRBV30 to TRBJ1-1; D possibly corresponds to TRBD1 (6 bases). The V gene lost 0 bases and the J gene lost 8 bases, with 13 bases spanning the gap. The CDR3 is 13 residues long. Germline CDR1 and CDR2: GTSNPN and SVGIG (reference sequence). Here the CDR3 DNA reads TGTGCCTGGAGTGTACGGGGGGGGCTGGAAGCTTTCTTT. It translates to CAWSVRGGLEAFF.

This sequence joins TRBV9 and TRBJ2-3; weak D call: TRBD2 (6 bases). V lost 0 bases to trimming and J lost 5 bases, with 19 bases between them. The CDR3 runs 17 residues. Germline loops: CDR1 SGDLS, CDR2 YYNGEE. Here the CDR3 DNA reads TGTGCCAGCAGCGTAGACGGGAGTAGCGGATACGGAGATACGCAGTATTTT. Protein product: CASSVDGSSGYGDTQYF.

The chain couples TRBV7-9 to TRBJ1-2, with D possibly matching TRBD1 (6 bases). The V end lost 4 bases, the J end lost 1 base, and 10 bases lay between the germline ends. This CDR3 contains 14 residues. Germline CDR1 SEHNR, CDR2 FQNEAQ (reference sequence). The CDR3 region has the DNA TGTGCCAGCAGCTCAGAGGGGGTTAACTATGGCTACACCTTC. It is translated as CASSSEGVNYGYTF. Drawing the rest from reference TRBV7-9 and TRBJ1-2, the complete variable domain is DTGVSQNPRHKITKRGQNVTFRCDPISEHNRLYWYRQTLGQGPEFLTYFQNEAQLEKSRLLSDRFSAERPKGSFSTLEIQRTEQGDSAMYLCASSSEGVNYGYTFGSGTRLTVV.

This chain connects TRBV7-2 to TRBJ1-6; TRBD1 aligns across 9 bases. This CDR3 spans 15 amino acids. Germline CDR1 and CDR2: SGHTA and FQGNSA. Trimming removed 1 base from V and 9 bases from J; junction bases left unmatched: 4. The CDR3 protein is CASSLETGGSSPLHF. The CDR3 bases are TGTGCCAGCAGCTTAGAGACAGGGGGTTCTTCACCCCTCCACTTT.

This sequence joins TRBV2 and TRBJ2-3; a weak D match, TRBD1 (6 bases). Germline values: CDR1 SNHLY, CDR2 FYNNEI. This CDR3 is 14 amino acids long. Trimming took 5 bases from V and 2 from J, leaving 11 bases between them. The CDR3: CASSRTEYTDTQYF. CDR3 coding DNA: TGTGCCAGCAGTCGGACAGAATACACAGATACGCAGTATTTT.

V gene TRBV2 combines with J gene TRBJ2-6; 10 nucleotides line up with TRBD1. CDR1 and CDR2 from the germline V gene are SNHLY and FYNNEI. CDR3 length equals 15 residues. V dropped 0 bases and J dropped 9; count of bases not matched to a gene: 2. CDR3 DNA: TGTGCCAGCAGTGAAGCGGGACAGGGGCTCAACGTCCTGACTTTC. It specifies CASSEAGQGLNVLTF.

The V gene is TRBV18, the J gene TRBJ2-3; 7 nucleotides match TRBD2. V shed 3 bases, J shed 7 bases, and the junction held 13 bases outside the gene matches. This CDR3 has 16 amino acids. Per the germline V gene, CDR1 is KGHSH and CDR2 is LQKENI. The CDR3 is CASSPLADLNQNTQYF. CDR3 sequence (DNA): TGTGCCAGCTCACCCCTAGCGGACCTAAACCAGAATACGCAGTATTTT. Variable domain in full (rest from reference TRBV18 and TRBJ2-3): NAGVMQNPRHLVRRRGQEARLRCSPMKGHSHVYWYRQLPEEGLKFMVYLQKENIIDESGMPKERFSAEFPKEGPSILRIQQVVRGDSAAYFCASSPLADLNQNTQYFGPGTRLTVL.